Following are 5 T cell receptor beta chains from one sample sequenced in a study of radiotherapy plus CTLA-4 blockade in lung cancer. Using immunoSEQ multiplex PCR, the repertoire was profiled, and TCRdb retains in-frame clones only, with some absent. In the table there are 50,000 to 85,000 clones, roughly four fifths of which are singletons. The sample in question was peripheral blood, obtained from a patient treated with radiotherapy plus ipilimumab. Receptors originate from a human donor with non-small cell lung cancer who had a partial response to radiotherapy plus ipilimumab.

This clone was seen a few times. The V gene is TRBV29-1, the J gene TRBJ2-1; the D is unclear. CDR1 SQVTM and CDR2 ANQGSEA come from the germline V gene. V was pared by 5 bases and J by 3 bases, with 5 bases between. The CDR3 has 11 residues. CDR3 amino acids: CSVNSYNEQFF. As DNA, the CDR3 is TGCAGCGTTAACAGCTACAATGAGCAGTTCTTC.

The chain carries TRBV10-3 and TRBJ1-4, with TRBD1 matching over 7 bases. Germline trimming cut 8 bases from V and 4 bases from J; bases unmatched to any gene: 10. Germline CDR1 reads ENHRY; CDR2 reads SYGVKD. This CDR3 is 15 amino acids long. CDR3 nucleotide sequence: TGTGCCATCGGAGGCGGACAGGTCGATAATGAAAAACTGTTTTTT. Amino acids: CAIGGGQVDNEKLFF.

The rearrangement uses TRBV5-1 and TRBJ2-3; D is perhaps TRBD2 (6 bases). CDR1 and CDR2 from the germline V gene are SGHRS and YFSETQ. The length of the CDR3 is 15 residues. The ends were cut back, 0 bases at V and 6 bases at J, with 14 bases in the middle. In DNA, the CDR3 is TGCGCCAGCAGCTTGGAGGCTGCGGGGAGGGATACGCAGTATTTT. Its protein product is CASSLEAAGRDTQYF.

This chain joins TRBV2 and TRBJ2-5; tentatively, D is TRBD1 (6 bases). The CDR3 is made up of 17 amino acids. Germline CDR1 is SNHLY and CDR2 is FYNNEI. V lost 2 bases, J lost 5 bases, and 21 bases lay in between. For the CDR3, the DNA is TGTGCCAGCAGTGAAAATATAGGGACACTTAGTGGGGAGACCCAGTACTTC. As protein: CASSENIGTLSGETQYF.

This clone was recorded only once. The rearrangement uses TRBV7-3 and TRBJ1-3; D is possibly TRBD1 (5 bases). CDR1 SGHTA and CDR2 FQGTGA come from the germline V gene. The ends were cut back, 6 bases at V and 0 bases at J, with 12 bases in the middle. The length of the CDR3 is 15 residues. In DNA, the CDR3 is TGTGCCAGCAGTACCTCAGGGCCCTCTGGAAACACCATATATTTT. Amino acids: CASSTSGPSGNTIYF. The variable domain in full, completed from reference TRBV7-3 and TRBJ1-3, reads GAGVSQTPSNKVTEKGKYVELRCDPISGHTALYWYRQSLGQGPEFLIYFQGTGAADDSGLPNDRFFAVRPEGSVSTLKIQRTERGDSAVYLCASSTSGPSGNTIYFGEGSWLTVV.